This TCR beta chain was sequenced during a study of blood T cell repertoires in COVID-19. Study summary: Whether acute or convalescent, the COVID-19 samples came from the United States, Italy and Spain. T cells, B-cell-depleted T cells, or PBMCs provided the cDNA or gDNA that served as material.

The CDR3 is 15 amino acids. Germline V gene data show CDR1 as LGHDT and CDR2 as YNNKEL (reference sequence). Losses at the gene ends were 4 bases for V and 0 bases for J; bases not matched to a gene: 2. Study processing details: For nucleated cells, counts were estimated from reference gene primer amplification. Some clones are missing from TCRdb's copy, which holds only in-frame ones; the method was immunoSEQ multiplex PCR. The V and J calls and clone size are taken from that table; D and trimming were inferred from the DNA. This table has about 33,000 clones, approximately 86% appearing once. The clonotype was recovered from a woman of 80 years or more with active or convalescent COVID-19. The sample comprised peripheral blood. The gene calls are TRBV3-1 (or the pseudogene TRBV3-2) and TRBJ1-4; 7 bases are shared with TRBD1. The CDR3 reads CASSPGQTTNEKLFF. The CDR3 DNA is TGTGCCAGCAGCCCGGGACAGACAACTAATGAAAAACTGTTTTTT.